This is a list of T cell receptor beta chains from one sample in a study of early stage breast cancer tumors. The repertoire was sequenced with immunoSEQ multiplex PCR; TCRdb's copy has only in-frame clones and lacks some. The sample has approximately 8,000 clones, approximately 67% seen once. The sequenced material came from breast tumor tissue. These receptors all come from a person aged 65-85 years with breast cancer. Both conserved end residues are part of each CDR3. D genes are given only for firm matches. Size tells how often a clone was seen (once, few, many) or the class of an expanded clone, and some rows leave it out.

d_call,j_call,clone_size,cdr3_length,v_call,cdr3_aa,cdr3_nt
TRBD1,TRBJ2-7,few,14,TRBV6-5,CASSEQRQGVRVYF,TGTGCCAGCAGTGAACAGCGACAGGGCGTAAGAGTGTACTTC
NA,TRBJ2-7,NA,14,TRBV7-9,CASSLGGGAGEQYF,TGTGCCAGCAGCTTAGGAGGGGGGGCTGGGGAGCAGTACTTC
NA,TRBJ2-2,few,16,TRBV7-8,CASSPPTGHYTGELFF,TGTGCCAGCAGCCCACCCACTGGACACTACACCGGGGAGCTGTTTTTT
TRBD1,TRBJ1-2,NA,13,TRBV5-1,CASSLEGGGGYTF,TGCGCCAGCAGCTTGGAAGGGGGCGGAGGCTACACCTTC
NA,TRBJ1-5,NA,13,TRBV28,CASSFRGAQPQHF,TGTGCCAGCAGTTTCAGGGGTGCTCAGCCCCAGCATTTT
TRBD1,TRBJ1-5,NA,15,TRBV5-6,CASSGGTGGNQPQHF,TGTGCCAGCAGCGGTGGGACAGGGGGCAACCAGCCCCAGCATTTT
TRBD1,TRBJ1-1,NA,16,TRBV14,CASKRWTGGPNTEAFF,TGTGCCAGCAAGAGGTGGACAGGGGGTCCTAACACTGAAGCTTTCTTT
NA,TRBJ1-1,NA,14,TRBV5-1,CASSLLGANTEAFF,TGCGCCAGCAGCTTGCTGGGGGCGAACACTGAAGCTTTCTTT
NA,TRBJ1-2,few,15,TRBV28,CASSGRGRANYGYTF,TGTGCCAGCAGTGGGCGGGGGAGAGCTAACTATGGCTACACCTTC
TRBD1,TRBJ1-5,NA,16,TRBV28,CASSLRQGMGNQPQHF,TGTGCCAGCAGTTTGCGACAGGGTATGGGCAATCAGCCCCAGCATTTT
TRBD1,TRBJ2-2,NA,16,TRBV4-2,CASSQETGGNTGELFF,TGTGCCAGCAGCCAAGAGACAGGGGGCAACACCGGGGAGCTGTTTTTT
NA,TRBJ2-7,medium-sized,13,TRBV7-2,CASSWGLTYEQYF,TGTGCCAGCAGCTGGGGGCTTACCTACGAGCAGTACTTC
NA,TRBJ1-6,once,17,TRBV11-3,CASSLWASSSYNSPLHF,TGTGCCAGCAGCTTATGGGCCAGTAGCTCCTATAATTCACCCCTCCACTTT
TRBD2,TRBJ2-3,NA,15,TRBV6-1,CASSELAGGPDTQYF,TGTGCCAGCAGTGAACTAGCGGGGGGTCCCGATACGCAGTATTTT
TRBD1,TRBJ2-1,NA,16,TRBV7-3,CASSSGTGVSYNEQFF,TGTGCCAGCAGCTCCGGGACAGGGGTTTCCTACAATGAGCAGTTCTTC
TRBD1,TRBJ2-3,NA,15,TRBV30,CAWSVSDRDTDTQYF,TGTGCCTGGAGTGTAAGTGACAGGGACACAGATACGCAGTATTTT
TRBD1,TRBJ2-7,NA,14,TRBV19,CASTRTGVSYEQYF,TGTGCCAGTACCAGGACAGGAGTCTCCTACGAGCAGTACTTC
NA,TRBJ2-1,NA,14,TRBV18,CASSPGLSYNEQFF,TGTGCCAGCTCACCTGGACTCTCCTACAATGAGCAGTTCTTC
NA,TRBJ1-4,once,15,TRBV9,CASSGAEATNEKLFF,TGTGCCAGCAGCGGTGCAGAGGCAACTAATGAAAAACTGTTTTTT
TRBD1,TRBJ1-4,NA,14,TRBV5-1,CASSLGGTAEKLFF,TGCGCCAGCAGCTTGGGTGGGACAGCCGAAAAACTGTTTTTT
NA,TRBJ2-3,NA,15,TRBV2,CASSVLGGGADTQYF,TGTGCCAGCAGTGTTTTAGGGGGGGGCGCAGATACGCAGTATTTT
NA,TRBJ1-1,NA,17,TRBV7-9,CASSLGSGGGMNTEAFF,TGTGCCAGCAGCTTGGGGTCGGGAGGAGGAATGAACACTGAAGCTTTCTTT
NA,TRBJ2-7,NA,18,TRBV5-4,CASSPTPSLAPLPYEQYF,TGTGCCAGCAGCCCGACCCCCTCGCTAGCTCCCTTACCCTACGAGCAGTACTTC
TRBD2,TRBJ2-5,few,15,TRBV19,CASSISGDYQETQYF,TGTGCCAGTAGTATAAGCGGGGACTACCAAGAGACCCAGTACTTC
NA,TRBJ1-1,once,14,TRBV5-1,CASSSGTRNTEAFF,TGCGCCAGCAGCTCCGGGACACGTAACACTGAAGCTTTCTTT
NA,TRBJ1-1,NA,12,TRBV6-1,CASSEATVSRVF,TGTGCCAGCAGTGAAGCGACAGTCAGTCGGGTATTT
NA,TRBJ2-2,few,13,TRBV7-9,CASSPQGGRELFF,TGTGCCAGCAGCCCACAGGGGGGGCGGGAGCTGTTTTTT
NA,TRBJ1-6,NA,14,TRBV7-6,CASSLVTDNSPLHF,TGTGCCAGCAGCTTAGTGACAGATAATTCACCCCTCCACTTT
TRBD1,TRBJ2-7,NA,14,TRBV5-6,CASSTGTGFYEQYF,TGTGCCAGCAGCACCGGGACAGGGTTCTACGAGCAGTACTTC
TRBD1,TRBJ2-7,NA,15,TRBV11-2,CASSPTDRGSYEQYF,TGTGCCAGCAGCCCCACCGACAGGGGATCCTACGAGCAGTACTTC
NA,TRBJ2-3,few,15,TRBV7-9,CASSLARPPTDTQYF,TGTGCCAGCAGCTTAGCCAGGCCCCCGACAGATACGCAGTATTTT
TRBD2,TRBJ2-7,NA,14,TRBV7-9,CASSPQRGAYEQYF,TGTGCCAGCAGCCCTCAGCGGGGCGCCTACGAGCAGTACTTC